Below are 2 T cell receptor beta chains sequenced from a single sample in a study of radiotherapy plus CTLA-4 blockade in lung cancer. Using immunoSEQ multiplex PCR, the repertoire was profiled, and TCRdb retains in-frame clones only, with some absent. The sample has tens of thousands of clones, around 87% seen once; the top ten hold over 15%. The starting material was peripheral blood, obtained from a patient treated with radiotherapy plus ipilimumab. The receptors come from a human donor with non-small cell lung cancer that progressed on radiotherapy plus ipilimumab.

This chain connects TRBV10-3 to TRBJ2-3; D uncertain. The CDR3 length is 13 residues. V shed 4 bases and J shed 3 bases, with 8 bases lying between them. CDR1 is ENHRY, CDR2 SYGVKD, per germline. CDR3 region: CAISVSTTDTQYF. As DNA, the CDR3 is TGTGCCATCAGTGTATCGACTACAGATACGCAGTATTTT.

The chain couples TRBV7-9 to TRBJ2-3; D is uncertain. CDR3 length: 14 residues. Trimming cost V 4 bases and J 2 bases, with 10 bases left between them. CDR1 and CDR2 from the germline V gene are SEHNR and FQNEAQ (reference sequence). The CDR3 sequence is CASSSETFTDTQYF. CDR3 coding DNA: TGTGCCAGCAGCTCCGAGACTTTCACAGATACGCAGTATTTT.